These 29 T cell receptor beta chains share one sample of origin, sequenced in a study of blood T cell repertoires in COVID-19. Libraries were prepared by immunoSEQ multiplex PCR; TCRdb keeps only in-frame clonotypes and omits some of them. The profile covers 350,000 or so clones, with roughly 86% appearing a single time and 0.95% to 1.1% taken by the ten largest. Sequencing used PBMCs or T cells enriched from blood (not recorded which). These receptors came from a woman in her thirties who had been exposed to COVID-19.

The rearrangement links TRBV6-5 to TRBJ2-3; 10 bases map to TRBD1. This CDR3 is built from 15 residues. CDR1 MNHEY and CDR2 SVGAGI come from the germline V gene. J was trimmed by 5 bases and V by 8 bases; bases with no gene match: 10. As DNA, the CDR3 is TGTGCCAGCTTCTCCTCCGGGACAGGGGTAGATACGCAGTATTTT. It translates to CASFSSGTGVDTQYF.

The rearrangement joins TRBV6-5 to TRBJ1-1; D remains ambiguous. The CDR3 sequence is 15 residues long. V was trimmed by 2 bases and J by 3 bases, leaving 13 bases between them. Germline CDR1 is MNHEY and CDR2 is SVGAGI. In DNA form, the CDR3 reads TGTGCCAGCAGTTACGGGAGCAACTGGGACACTGAAGCTTTCTTT. This translates into CASSYGSNWDTEAFF.

The gene calls are TRBV19 and TRBJ1-4; no reliable D call. The germline V and J ends were trimmed by 2 bases and 1 base, with 8 bases remaining between them. The CDR3 consists of 15 residues. Germline V lookup: CDR1 LNHDA, CDR2 SQIVND (reference sequence). Written as DNA, the CDR3 is TGTGCCAGTAGTATAATTTCCGGAACTAATGAAAAACTGTTTTTT. Translation gives CASSIISGTNEKLFF. The complete variable domain, with remaining parts taken from reference TRBV19 and TRBJ1-4, reads DGGITQSPKYLFRKEGQNVTLSCEQNLNHDAMYWYRQDPGQGLRLIYYSQIVNDFQKGDIAEGYSVSREKKESFPLTVTSAQKNPTAFYLCASSIISGTNEKLFFGSGTQLSVL.

This rearrangement joins TRBV19 to TRBJ2-5, with a possible D match to TRBD1 (6 bases). CDR1 and CDR2 from the germline V gene are LNHDA and SQIVND (reference sequence). V lost 10 bases to trimming and J lost 5 bases, with 17 bases between them. This CDR3 is 13 amino acids long. CDR3 nucleotide sequence: TGTGCCACATCACAGGGAGCCGGCGAGACCCAGTACTTC. It specifies CATSQGAGETQYF.

The rearrangement links TRBV6-5 to TRBJ2-7; 7 nucleotides align to TRBD2. This CDR3 has 15 amino acids. Germline V lookup: CDR1 MNHEY, CDR2 SVGAGI. With 4 bases clipped from V and 4 bases from J, the junction kept 10 bases outside the gene matches. CDR3 sequence reads: CASSLGRAGPYEQYF. The CDR3 bases are TGTGCCAGCAGTTTAGGGAGAGCGGGACCTTACGAGCAGTACTTC.

The chain couples TRBV7-3 to TRBJ2-2, with 15 positions matching TRBD2. Losses at the gene ends were 4 bases for V and 7 bases for J; bases not matched to a gene: 13. Germline lookup yields CDR1 SGHTA and CDR2 FQGTGA. The CDR3 length is 19 residues. The CDR3 sequence: CASSSSGTSGRPRDGELFF. The CDR3 DNA reads TGTGCCAGCAGCTCCTCCGGGACTAGCGGGAGGCCGAGGGACGGGGAGCTGTTTTTT.

This clone was counted a single time. The J gene is TRBJ2-5, the V gene TRBV7-9; maybe TRBD1 (6 bases). There are 13 residues in the CDR3. Germline V gene data show CDR1 as SEHNR and CDR2 as FQNEAQ (reference sequence). Trimming removed 5 bases at V and 4 bases at J, with 11 bases between. The CDR3 sequence is CASSGMGAETQYF. The CDR3 region has the DNA TGTGCCAGCAGCGGCATGGGGGCAGAGACCCAGTACTTC.

The chain is built from TRBV10-3 and TRBJ2-7; 7 nucleotides align to TRBD1. J gave up 3 bases and V 2 bases, and 10 bases lay outside the gene matches. Germline V lookup: CDR1 ENHRY, CDR2 SYGVKD. CDR3 length: 16 residues. The chain's CDR3 is CAISEDSGTVFYEQYF. The CDR3 DNA follows: TGTGCCATCAGTGAGGATTCCGGGACAGTTTTCTACGAGCAGTACTTC.

This chain joins TRBV10-1 and TRBJ1-1, with TRBD1 as a possible D gene (5 bases). Germline values: CDR1 WNHNN, CDR2 SYGVQD (reference sequence). The ends were cut back, 2 bases at V and 11 bases at J, with 15 bases in the middle. The CDR3 contains 13 residues. CDR3 nucleotide sequence: TGCGCCAGCAGTGAGGAGTTAGGGGCTAGGGCTTTCTTT. It encodes CASSEELGARAFF.

The chain uses TRBV11-3 and TRBJ2-2; 7 bases align to TRBD2. The CDR3 covers 16 residues. The ends lost 3 bases at V and 1 base at J; junction bases unmatched: 5. CDR1 is SGHNT and CDR2 is YENEEA in the germline V gene. CDR3 nucleotides: TGTGCCAGCAGCTTTTTTTCGGGAGGGAACACCGGGGAGCTGTTTTTT. Amino acids: CASSFFSGGNTGELFF.

This chain uses TRBV19 with TRBJ2-7; 7 positions agree with TRBD1. The CDR3 length is 17 residues. Trimming took 3 bases from V and 2 from J; bases not matched to a gene: 13. Germline V gene sequence: CDR1 LNHDA, CDR2 SQIVND (reference sequence). The CDR3 here is CASSIRGLRDATYEQYF. In DNA, the CDR3 is TGTGCCAGTAGTATTAGGGGGCTCCGGGACGCAACCTACGAGCAGTACTTC. Based on the CDR3 plus reference TRBV19 and TRBJ2-7, the full variable domain is DGGITQSPKYLFRKEGQNVTLSCEQNLNHDAMYWYRQDPGQGLRLIYYSQIVNDFQKGDIAEGYSVSREKKESFPLTVTSAQKNPTAFYLCASSIRGLRDATYEQYFGPGTRLTVT.

The chain recombines TRBV24-1 with TRBJ2-5; a weak D match, TRBD1 (5 bases). The CDR3 is made up of 13 amino acids. Germline values: CDR1 KGHDR, CDR2 SFDVKD. V lost 9 bases and J lost 0, with 10 bases in between. CDR3 amino acids: CATQDSYQETQYF. The CDR3 nucleotides are TGTGCCACCCAAGACAGCTACCAAGAGACCCAGTACTTC.

The chain links TRBV9 to TRBJ1-1; 7 nucleotides match TRBD1. Losses at the gene ends were 0 bases for V and 11 bases for J; bases not matched to a gene: 4. The CDR3 length is 12 residues. The germline V gene encodes CDR1 SGDLS and CDR2 YYNGEE. CDR3 nucleotides: TGTGCCAGCAGCGTAGTGACAGGGACCGCTTTCTTT. Its protein product is CASSVVTGTAFF.

This clone was observed once. The V gene is TRBV28, the J gene TRBJ2-1, with D hard to call. The CDR3 loop spans 15 amino acids. Trimming pared 3 bases from V and 8 bases from J, leaving 17 bases between. Germline assignment: CDR1 MDHEN and CDR2 SYDVKM. CDR3 protein: CASSFGSGNFDEQFF. In nucleotides, the CDR3 is TGTGCCAGCAGTTTTGGGTCAGGCAATTTCGATGAGCAGTTCTTC.

This clone has just a few counts. The chain combines TRBV10-3 with TRBJ2-5, with a weak D call TRBD1 (5 bases). The CDR3 length is 17 residues. In germline, CDR1 is ENHRY, CDR2 SYGVKD. Between the trimmed V and J ends, which lost 0 bases and 4 bases, there was a span of 18 bases. DNA for the CDR3: TGTGCCATCAGTGAGTCTCCAAGGGGTAGCTCAGGAGAGACCCAGTACTTC. It specifies CAISESPRGSSGETQYF.

This sequence joins TRBV7-9 and TRBJ2-3, with a weak D call TRBD1 (6 bases). V was trimmed by 8 bases and J by 2 bases, leaving 11 bases between them. CDR1 is SEHNR, CDR2 FQNEAQ, per germline (reference sequence). The CDR3 length is 13 residues. CDR3 loop: CASWDTFTDTQYF. As DNA, the CDR3 is TGTGCCAGCTGGGACACCTTCACAGATACGCAGTATTTT.

J is TRBJ1-2 and V is TRBV27, with TRBD1 matching 8 bases. The CDR3 is made up of 15 amino acids. Germline trimming cut 6 bases from V and 8 bases from J; bases unmatched to any gene: 14. Germline lookup yields CDR1 MNHEY and CDR2 SMNVEV (reference sequence). The CDR3 here is CASRRPTGEGSGYTF. The CDR3 nucleotides are TGTGCCAGCAGGCGCCCGACAGGGGAAGGGTCCGGCTACACCTTC.

In DNA, the CDR3 is TGTGCCAGCAGCCCTTCAAGCGGCTACACCTTC. Its translation: CASSPSSGYTF. The rearrangement joins TRBV7-9 to TRBJ1-2, with D uncertain. CDR1 is SEHNR, CDR2 FQNEAQ, per germline (reference sequence). This CDR3 has 11 amino acids. Trimming removed 5 bases at V and 8 bases at J, with 9 bases between.

This clone came up once. This chain connects TRBV15 to TRBJ1-1, with D hard to call. Germline values: CDR1 LNHNV, CDR2 YYDKDF (reference sequence). The CDR3 is 16 amino acids. The V end was cut by 0 bases, the J end by 6 bases, with 17 bases between. The CDR3, as DNA: TGTGCCACCAGCAGAGAAGGGAACCGGGGTCGGGCTGAAGCTTTCTTT. This gives the protein CATSREGNRGRAEAFF.

This rearrangement joins TRBV5-1 to TRBJ1-2; 7 bases line up with TRBD1. Germline V lookup: CDR1 SGHRS, CDR2 YFSETQ. V gave up 5 bases and J gave up 5 bases; unmatched junction bases: 6. The CDR3 is made up of 13 amino acids. The CDR3 loop is CASRPDREYGYTF. CDR3 sequence (DNA): TGCGCCAGCAGGCCCGACAGGGAGTATGGCTACACCTTC.

This chain links TRBV19 with TRBJ2-3; tentative D call: TRBD2 (5 bases). Between the trimmed V and J ends, which lost 6 bases and 0 bases, there was a span of 13 bases. The CDR3 totals 15 residues. CDR1 and CDR2 from the germline V gene are LNHDA and SQIVND (reference sequence). This chain's CDR3 is CASSRGYTSTDTQYF. Here the CDR3 DNA reads TGTGCCAGTAGCCGAGGGTACACTAGCACAGATACGCAGTATTTT.

The rearrangement joins TRBV27 to TRBJ1-1; 8 nucleotides agree with TRBD1. The CDR3 is 14 amino acids. CDR1 and CDR2 from the germline V gene are MNHEY and SMNVEV (reference sequence). V was clipped by 5 bases and J by 4 bases; unmatched bases: 6. CDR3 nucleotide sequence: TGTGCCAGCAGTATCAGGGGGCAGGGCACTGAAGCTTTCTTT. Protein sequence: CASSIRGQGTEAFF.

The V gene is TRBV20-1, the J gene TRBJ2-2; possible D gene TRBD1, 6 bases. The CDR3 loop spans 14 amino acids. Per germline, CDR1 DFQATT and CDR2 SNEGSKA (reference sequence). With 3 bases removed from V and 6 bases from J, the gap between germline ends came to 14 bases. CDR3 sequence: CSASGLQGSGELFF. CDR3 bases: TGCAGTGCTAGTGGCCTACAGGGCTCCGGGGAGCTGTTTTTT.

This clone was observed once. The rearrangement links TRBV6-5 to TRBJ1-1; D remains unclear. The V gene lost 6 bases and the J gene lost 7 bases, with 18 bases spanning the gap. CDR3 size: 14 residues. Germline CDR1 reads MNHEY; CDR2 reads SVGAGI. The CDR3 DNA reads as TGTGCCAGCAGCGCGACCATAGTGTGGAGTGAAGCTTTCTTT. Protein product: CASSATIVWSEAFF.

The rearrangement joins TRBV15 to TRBJ2-7; 11 bases agree with TRBD2. V was clipped by 0 bases and J by 4 bases; unmatched bases: 5. Germline V lookup: CDR1 LNHNV, CDR2 YYDKDF (reference sequence). The CDR3 is made up of 16 amino acids. CDR3 in DNA: TGTGCCACCAGCAGAGAACTAGCGGGAGATTCGTACGAGCAGTACTTC. This sequence encodes CATSRELAGDSYEQYF.

The genes are TRBV9 and TRBJ2-7, with D perhaps TRBD1 (6 bases). Trimming pared 0 bases from V and 0 bases from J, leaving 10 bases between. Germline V gives CDR1 SGDLS, CDR2 YYNGEE. This CDR3 has 15 residues. CDR3 sequence (DNA): TGTGCCAGCAGCGTAGGGGGGCTACCCTCCTACGAGCAGTACTTC. This encodes CASSVGGLPSYEQYF.

The chain employs TRBV7-6 and TRBJ1-1; D ambiguous. Trimming pared 5 bases from V and 2 bases from J, leaving 12 bases between. From germline, CDR1 is SGHVS and CDR2 FNYEAQ. This CDR3 has 14 amino acids. This CDR3 is CASSVRESNTEAFF. The CDR3 DNA is TGTGCCAGCAGCGTTAGAGAAAGTAACACTGAAGCTTTCTTT.

This sequence joins TRBV30 and TRBJ2-3, with 12 bases matching TRBD2. CDR1 is GTSNPN and CDR2 is SVGIG in the germline V gene (reference sequence). The CDR3 runs to 15 residues. V was clipped by 7 bases and J by 4 bases; unmatched bases: 9. Written as DNA, the CDR3 is TGTGCCTCGGGACTAGCGGGCGGAGCGGCAGATACGCAGTATTTT. This codes for CASGLAGGAADTQYF.

The CDR3, as DNA: TGTGCCAGCAGTGACGGTACGGCAGGGGCGTCCTACGAGCAGTACTTC. Its protein product is CASSDGTAGASYEQYF. The chain carries TRBV25-1 and TRBJ2-7; weak D call: TRBD1 (6 bases). V was shortened by 3 bases and J by 1 base, with 16 bases between the two germline ends. The length of the CDR3 is 16 residues. Germline loops: CDR1 MGHDK, CDR2 SYGVNS.